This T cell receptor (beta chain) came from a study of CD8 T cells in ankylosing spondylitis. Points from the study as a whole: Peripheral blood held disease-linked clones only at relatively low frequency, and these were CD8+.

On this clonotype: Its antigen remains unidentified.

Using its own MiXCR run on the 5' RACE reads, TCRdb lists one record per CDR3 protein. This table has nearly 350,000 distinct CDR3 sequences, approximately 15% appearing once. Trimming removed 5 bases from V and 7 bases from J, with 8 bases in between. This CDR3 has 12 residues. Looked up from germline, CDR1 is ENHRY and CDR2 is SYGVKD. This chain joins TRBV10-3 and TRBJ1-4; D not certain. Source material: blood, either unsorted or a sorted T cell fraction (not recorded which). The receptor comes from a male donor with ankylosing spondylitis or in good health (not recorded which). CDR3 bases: TGTGCCATCAGTATTGACGGTGAAAAACTGTTTTTT. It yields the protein CAISIDGEKLFF.